This T cell receptor (beta chain) was recovered during a study of spatial heterogeneity in lung cancer. Unmatched junction bases numbered 6, after V lost 6 bases and J lost 5 bases. The V gene's germline CDR1 is SGHVS and CDR2 FNYEAQ. This CDR3 contains 14 residues. Time point denoted: sample taken at primary tumor resection. A single record per CDR3 protein comes from TCRdb applying MiXCR to the 5' RACE reads. The sample has approximately 3,800 distinct CDR3 sequences, 35% seen once. This clonotype has a handful of counts. Its specificity is unknown. Broader study findings: Higher tumor mutation counts went along with higher counts of expanded intratumoral alpha and beta TCRs. The authors estimated that roughly 7% of tumor T cells were covered for alpha chains and approximately 14% for beta chains.

The V and J genes are TRBV7-6 and TRBJ2-1, with 8 bases fitting TRBD2. This sample comprised lung tumor tissue, obtained at surgery. The source is a male donor with early-stage non-small cell lung cancer. The CDR3 nucleotides are TGTGCCAGCAGACAAACTAGCGGTAACAATGAGCAGTTCTTC. Protein: CASRQTSGNNEQFF.